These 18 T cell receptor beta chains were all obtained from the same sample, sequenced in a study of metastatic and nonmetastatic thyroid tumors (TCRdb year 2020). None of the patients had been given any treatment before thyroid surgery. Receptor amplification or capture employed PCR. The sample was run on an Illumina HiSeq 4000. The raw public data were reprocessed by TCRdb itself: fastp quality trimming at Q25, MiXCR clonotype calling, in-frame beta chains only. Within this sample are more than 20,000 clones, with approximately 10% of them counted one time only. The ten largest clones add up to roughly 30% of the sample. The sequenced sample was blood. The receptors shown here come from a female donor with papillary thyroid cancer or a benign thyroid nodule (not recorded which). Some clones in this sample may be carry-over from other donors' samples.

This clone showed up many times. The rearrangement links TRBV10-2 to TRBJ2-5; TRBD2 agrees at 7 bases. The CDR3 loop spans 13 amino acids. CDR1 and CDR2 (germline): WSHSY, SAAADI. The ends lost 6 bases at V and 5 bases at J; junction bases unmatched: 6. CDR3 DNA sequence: TGCGCCAGCAGGCCGGGAGGAGGCGAGACCCAGTACTTC. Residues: CASRPGGGETQYF.

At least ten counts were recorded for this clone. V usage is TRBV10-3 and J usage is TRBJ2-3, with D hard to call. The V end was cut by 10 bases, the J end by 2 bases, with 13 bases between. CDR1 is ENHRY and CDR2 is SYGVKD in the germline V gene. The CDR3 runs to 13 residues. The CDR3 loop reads CATADEHTDTQYF. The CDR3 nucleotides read TGTGCCACCGCCGACGAACACACAGATACGCAGTATTTT.

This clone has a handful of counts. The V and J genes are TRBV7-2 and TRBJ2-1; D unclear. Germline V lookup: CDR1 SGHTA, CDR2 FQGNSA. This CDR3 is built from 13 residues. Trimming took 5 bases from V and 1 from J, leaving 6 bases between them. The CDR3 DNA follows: TGTGCCAGCAGCCTTGGATCCTACAATGAGCAGTTCTTC. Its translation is CASSLGSYNEQFF.

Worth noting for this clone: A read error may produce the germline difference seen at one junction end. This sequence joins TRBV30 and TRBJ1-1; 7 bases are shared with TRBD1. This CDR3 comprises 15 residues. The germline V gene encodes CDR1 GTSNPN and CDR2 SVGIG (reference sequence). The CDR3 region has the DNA TGTGCCTGGAGTGTACTAGGAGGGACAGACACTGAAGCTTCCTTT. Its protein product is CAWSVLGGTDTEASF.

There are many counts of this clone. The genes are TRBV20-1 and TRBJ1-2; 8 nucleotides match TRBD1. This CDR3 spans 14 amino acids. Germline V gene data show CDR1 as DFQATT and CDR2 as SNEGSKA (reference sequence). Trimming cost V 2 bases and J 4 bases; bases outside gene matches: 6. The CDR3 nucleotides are TGCAGTGCTAGACTACAGGGGGTCGCCTATGGCTACACCTTC. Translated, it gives CSARLQGVAYGYTF.

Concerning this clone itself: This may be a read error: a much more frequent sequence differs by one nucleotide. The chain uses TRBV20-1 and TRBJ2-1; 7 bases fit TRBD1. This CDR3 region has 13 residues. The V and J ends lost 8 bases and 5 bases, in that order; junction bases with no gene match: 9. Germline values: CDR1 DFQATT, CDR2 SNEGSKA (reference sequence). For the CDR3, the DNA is TGCAGTACAGGGAAGGGGGCACACAATGAGCAGTTCTTC. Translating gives CSTGKGAHNEQFF.

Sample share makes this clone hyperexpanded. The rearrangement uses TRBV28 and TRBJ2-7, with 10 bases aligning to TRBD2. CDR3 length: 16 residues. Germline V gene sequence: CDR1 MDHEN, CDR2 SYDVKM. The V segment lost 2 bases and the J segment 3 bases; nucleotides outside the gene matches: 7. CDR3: CASSLELAGADYEQYF. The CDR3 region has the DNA TGTGCCAGCAGTTTAGAGCTAGCGGGAGCAGACTACGAGCAGTACTTC.

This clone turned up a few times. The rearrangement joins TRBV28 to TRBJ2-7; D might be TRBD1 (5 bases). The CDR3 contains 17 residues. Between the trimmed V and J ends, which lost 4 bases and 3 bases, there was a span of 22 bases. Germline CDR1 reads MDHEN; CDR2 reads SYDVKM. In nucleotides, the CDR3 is TGTGCCAGCAGTTCTTACTCCCAAACAGGTCTAATCTACGAGCAGTACTTC. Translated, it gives CASSSYSQTGLIYEQYF.

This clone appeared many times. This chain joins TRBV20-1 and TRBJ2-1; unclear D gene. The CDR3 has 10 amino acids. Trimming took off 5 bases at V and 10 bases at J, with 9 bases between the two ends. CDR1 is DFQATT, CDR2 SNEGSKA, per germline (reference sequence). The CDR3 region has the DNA TGCAGTGCTTATTTCAGGGAGCAGTTCTTC. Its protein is CSAYFREQFF.

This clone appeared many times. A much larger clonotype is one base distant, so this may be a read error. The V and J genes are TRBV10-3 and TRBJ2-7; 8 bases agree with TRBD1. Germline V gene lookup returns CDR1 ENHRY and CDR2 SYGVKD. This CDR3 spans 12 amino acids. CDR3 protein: CAVDRGDYGQYF. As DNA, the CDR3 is TGTGCCGTTGACAGGGGCGACTACGGGCAGTACTTC.

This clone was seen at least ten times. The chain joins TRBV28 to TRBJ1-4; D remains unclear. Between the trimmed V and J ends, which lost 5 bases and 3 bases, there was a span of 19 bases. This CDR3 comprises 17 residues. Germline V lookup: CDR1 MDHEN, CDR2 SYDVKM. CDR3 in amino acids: CASSGAGLGPANEKLFF. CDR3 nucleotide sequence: TGTGCCAGCAGTGGCGCCGGGTTGGGTCCGGCTAATGAAAAACTGTTTTTT. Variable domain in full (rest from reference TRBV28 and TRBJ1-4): DVKVTQSSRYLVKRTGEKVFLECVQDMDHENMFWYRQDPGLGLRLIYFSYDVKMKEKGDIPEGYSVSREKKERFSLILESASTNQTSMYLCASSGAGLGPANEKLFFGSGTQLSVL.

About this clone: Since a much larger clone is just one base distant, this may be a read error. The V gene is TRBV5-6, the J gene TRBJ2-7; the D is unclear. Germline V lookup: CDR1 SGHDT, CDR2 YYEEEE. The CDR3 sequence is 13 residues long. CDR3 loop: CASSLMTYYDQYF. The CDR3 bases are TGTGCCAGCAGCCTAATGACCTACTACGATCAGTACTTC.

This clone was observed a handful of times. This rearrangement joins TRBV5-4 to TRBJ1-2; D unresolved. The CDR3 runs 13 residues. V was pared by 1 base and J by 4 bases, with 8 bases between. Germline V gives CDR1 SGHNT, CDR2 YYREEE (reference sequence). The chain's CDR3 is CASSLKTVYGYTF. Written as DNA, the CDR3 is TGTGCCAGCAGCTTGAAAACAGTCTATGGCTACACCTTC. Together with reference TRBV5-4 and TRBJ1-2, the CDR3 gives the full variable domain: ETGVTQSPTHLIKTRGQQVTLRCSSQSGHNTVSWYQQALGQGPQFIFQYYREEENGRGNFPPRFSGLQFPNYSSELNVNALELDDSALYLCASSLKTVYGYTFGSGTRLTVV.

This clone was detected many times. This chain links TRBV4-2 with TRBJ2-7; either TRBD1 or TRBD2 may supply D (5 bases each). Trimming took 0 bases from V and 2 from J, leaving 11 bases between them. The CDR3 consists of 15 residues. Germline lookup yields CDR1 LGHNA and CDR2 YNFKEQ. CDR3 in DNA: TGTGCCAGCAGCCAAGAGAGGTCGGGGCCCTACGAGCAGTACTTC. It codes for CASSQERSGPYEQYF.

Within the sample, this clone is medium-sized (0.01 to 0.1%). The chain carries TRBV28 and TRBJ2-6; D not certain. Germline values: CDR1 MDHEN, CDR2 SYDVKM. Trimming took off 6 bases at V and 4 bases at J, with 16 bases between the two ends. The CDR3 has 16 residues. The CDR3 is CASRYRRAAGANVLTF. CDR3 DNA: TGTGCCAGCAGGTACCGAAGGGCAGCCGGGGCCAACGTCCTGACTTTC.

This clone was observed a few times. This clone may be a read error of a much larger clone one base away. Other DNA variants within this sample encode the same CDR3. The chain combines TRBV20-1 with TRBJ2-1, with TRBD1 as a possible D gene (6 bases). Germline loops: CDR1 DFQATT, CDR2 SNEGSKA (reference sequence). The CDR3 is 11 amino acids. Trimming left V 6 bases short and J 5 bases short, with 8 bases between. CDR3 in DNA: TGCAGTGCCAGGGGAAACAATGAGCAGTTCTTC. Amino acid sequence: CSARGNNEQFF.

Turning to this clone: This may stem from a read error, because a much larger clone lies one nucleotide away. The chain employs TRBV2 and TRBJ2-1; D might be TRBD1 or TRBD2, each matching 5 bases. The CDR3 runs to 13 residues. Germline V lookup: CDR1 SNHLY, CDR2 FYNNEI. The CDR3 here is CASTFWDENERFF. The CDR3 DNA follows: TGTGCCAGCACCTTTTGGGACGAAAATGAGCGGTTCTTC.

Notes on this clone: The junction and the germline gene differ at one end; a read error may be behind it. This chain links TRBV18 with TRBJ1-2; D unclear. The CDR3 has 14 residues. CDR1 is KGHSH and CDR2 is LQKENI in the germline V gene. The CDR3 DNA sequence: TGTGCCAGCTCACCGGACGGGGTCGACTATGGCTGCACCTTC. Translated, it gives CASSPDGVDYGCTF. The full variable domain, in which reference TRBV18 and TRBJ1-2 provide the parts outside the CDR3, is NAGVMQNPRHLVRRRGQEARLRCSPMKGHSHVYWYRQLPEEGLKFMVYLQKENIIDESGMPKERFSAEFPKEGPSILRIQQVVRGDSAAYFCASSPDGVDYGCTFGSGTRLTVV.